The source of this TCR beta chain is a study of metastatic and nonmetastatic thyroid tumors. Original handling: Clinicopathological groups of papillary thyroid cancer showed CDR3 differences that were used to build a distant-metastasis classifier. TCRdb reanalyzed the PCR reads with MiXCR. The authors' filters were not applied to this entry. The data show around 34,000 clones, roughly 20% seen once. This clone came up a few times. Among the patients, none had received any treatment before thyroid surgery. This CDR3 has 14 residues. Germline loops: CDR1 LNHDA, CDR2 SQIVND (reference sequence). V gave up 2 bases and J gave up 7 bases, with 11 bases separating them.

The chain joins TRBV19 to TRBJ2-2; the D gene is possibly TRBD2 (6 bases). This receptor was identified in a male donor with papillary thyroid cancer or a benign thyroid nodule (not recorded which). Some clones in this sample may be carry-over from other donors' samples. The specimen was tumor tissue. The CDR3 DNA reads TGTGCCAGTAGTATAAAGCAGCGGGTCGGGGAGCTGTTTTTT. It is translated as CASSIKQRVGELFF.